This is a list of T cell receptor beta chains from one sample in a study of blood T cell repertoires in COVID-19. Assay used: immunoSEQ multiplex PCR; TCRdb lists only in-frame clones, some missing. The sample consists of roughly 220,000 clones, over 75% of them appearing once. Source material: peripheral blood. The receptors were sampled from a man older than 75 with acute or convalescent COVID-19. Both conserved end residues are part of each CDR3.

j_call v_call cdr3_aa
TRBJ2-2 TRBV2 CASSRGYTGELFF
TRBJ2-7 TRBV5-1 CASGSIGSYEQYF
TRBJ1-1 TRBV7-9 CASSLSGGTEAFF
TRBJ1-4 TRBV18 CASSSNTGGGEKLFF
TRBJ2-3 TRBV3-1/TRBV3-2 CASSQRVAGKADTQYF
TRBJ2-5 TRBV15 CATSGFIRQGPETQYF
TRBJ2-5 TRBV5-6 CASSLRGRGETQYF
TRBJ1-2 TRBV24-1 CATSDFTGGGGYTF
TRBJ2-1 TRBV9 CASSPAGGGYNEQFF
TRBJ2-7 TRBV7-2 CASSLGSGSSYEQYF
TRBJ2-1 TRBV4-3 CASSQDRLATDNEQFF
TRBJ1-5 TRBV7-2 CASSLGQGSNQPQHF
TRBJ1-1 TRBV29-1 CSVEAGPYSVNTEAFF
TRBJ1-3 TRBV9 CASSVAGAGNTIYF
TRBJ1-1 TRBV2 CASTKRENTEAFF
TRBJ2-2 TRBV6-2/TRBV6-3 CASSQGGELFF
TRBJ1-1 TRBV30 CAWSLDRNTEAFF
TRBJ1-2 TRBV19 CASSPGQGGGYTF
TRBJ2-3 TRBV6-5 CASRPLAGLDTQYF
TRBJ1-3 TRBV15 CATQGDPGNTIYF
TRBJ1-5 TRBV7-2 CASSPGRDRGKGSNQPQHF
TRBJ1-2 TRBV10-3 CAISEPGQGTYTF
TRBJ2-3 TRBV27 CASFRTVSSTDTQYF
TRBJ2-2 TRBV7-9 CASSSRTETRAGELFF
TRBJ2-1 TRBV19 CASSLAGAGNEQFF
TRBJ2-1 TRBV5-6 CASSRLAGGNEQFF
TRBJ2-3 TRBV6-1 CASSEGTLSTDTQYF
TRBJ2-3 TRBV30 CAWSYHPQTGTDTQYF
TRBJ2-4 TRBV12-5 CASGLVGSRLAKNIQYF
TRBJ2-3 TRBV5-6 CASRNTGTSGTVGTDTQYF
TRBJ2-2 TRBV18 CASSLYRGETGELFF
TRBJ2-1 TRBV3-1/TRBV3-2 CASSQGVLAKSSEQFF
TRBJ2-2 TRBV24-1 CATSDSGLAINTGELFF
TRBJ2-3 TRBV5-1 CASSIQTSGKADTQYF
TRBJ1-1 TRBV28 CASSDPGQGLGEAFF